This paragraph covers one T cell receptor (beta chain) sequence. The CDR3 runs to 11 residues. V was pared by 6 bases and J by 5 bases, with 8 bases between. Germline values: CDR1 MDHEN, CDR2 SYDVKM. The data stem from a study of cytomegalovirus exposure and HLA in healthy donors. Only in-frame clones appear in the TCRdb table, and some are missing; sequencing was by immunoSEQ multiplex PCR. The table includes tens of thousands of clones, roughly 94% detected once. This clonotype was obtained from a young woman in good health and CMV-seronegative. Sequenced: PBMCs. The chain combines TRBV28 with TRBJ2-7; a weak D match, TRBD2 (6 bases). CDR3 nucleotide sequence: TGTGCCAGCAGGCGGGGTAACGAGCAGTACTTC. Translating it yields CASRRGNEQYF.